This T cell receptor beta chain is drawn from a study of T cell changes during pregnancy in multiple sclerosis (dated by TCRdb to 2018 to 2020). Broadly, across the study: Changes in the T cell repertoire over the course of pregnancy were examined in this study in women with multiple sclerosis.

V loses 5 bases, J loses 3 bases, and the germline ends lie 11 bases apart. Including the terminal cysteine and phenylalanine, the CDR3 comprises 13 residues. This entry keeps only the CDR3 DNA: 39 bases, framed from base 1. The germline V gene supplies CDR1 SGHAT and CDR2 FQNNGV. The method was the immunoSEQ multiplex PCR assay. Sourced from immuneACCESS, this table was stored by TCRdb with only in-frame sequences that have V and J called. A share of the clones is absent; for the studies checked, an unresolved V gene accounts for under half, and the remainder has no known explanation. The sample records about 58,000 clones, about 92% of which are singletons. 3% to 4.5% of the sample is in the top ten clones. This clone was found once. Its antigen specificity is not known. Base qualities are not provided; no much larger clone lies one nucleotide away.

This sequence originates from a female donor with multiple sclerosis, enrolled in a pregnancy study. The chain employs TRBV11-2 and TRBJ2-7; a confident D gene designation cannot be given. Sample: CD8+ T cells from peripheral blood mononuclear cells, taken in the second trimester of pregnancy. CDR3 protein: CASSPNTDYEQYF. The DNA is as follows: TGTGCCAGCAGCCCGAATACTGACTACGAGCAGTACTTC.